This TCR beta chain comes out of a study of vaccination effects on CD4 cells after COVID-19. At the level of the study: Samples came from two convalescent patients 16 days and one week before vaccination.

Germline CDR1 reads SGHNT; CDR2 reads YENEEA. The CDR3 extends over 15 amino acids. After removal of 4 bases from V and 2 bases from J, the junction contained 6 bases not matched to a gene. In its sample, this clone was seen once. Its target is not known. Produced via immunoSEQ multiplex PCR; TCRdb's table is partial and in-frame only. Of roughly 25,000 clones listed, around 78% are singletons. Sequencing in the ViraFEST assay came after antigen-specific CD4+ T cells had been expanded with viral peptide pools, which were used to stimulate PBMC. Once cultured for approximately ten days, the cells underwent separation to obtain CD4+ T cells. The person acquired a PCR-confirmed SARS-CoV-2 infection between March and December 2020.

V is TRBV11-3 and J is TRBJ2-3; 7 nucleotides line up with TRBD2. This specimen consisted of CD4+ T cells from PBMCs cultured with HCoV-NL63 spike peptides, obtained before COVID-19 vaccination. This TCR came from a human donor who had a prior SARS-CoV-2 infection. This CDR3 is CASSSGRTPTDTQYF. CDR3 nucleotides: TGTGCCAGCAGCTCCGGGAGGACACCCACAGATACGCAGTATTTT.